The 3 T cell receptor beta chains listed next were all sequenced from one sample in a study of T cell repertoires in cytomegalovirus infection (dated by TCRdb to about 2019). Sequencing was performed on an Illumina HiSeq 1500. TCRdb's own reprocessing of the public reads used fastp at Q25 and MiXCR and kept productive beta chains. Identical CDR3 proteins give one entry, which carries the most common genes and DNA. The sample yields roughly 200,000 distinct CDR3 sequences; approximately 18% were counted once. Jointly, the top ten make up less than 25% of the sample. The sequencing input was CD8+ T cells from PBMCs. Receptor source: a human donor in good health (CMV status not recorded). Some clones in this sample may be carry-over from other donors' samples.

V usage is TRBV4-3 and J usage is TRBJ1-2; 8 bases map to TRBD1. Trimming removed 6 bases from V and 3 bases from J; junction bases left unmatched: 12. Germline V gene lookup returns CDR1 LGHNA and CDR2 YSLEER. The length of the CDR3 is 16 residues. The CDR3 spells CASSYDTGTGDYGYTF. DNA for the CDR3: TGCGCCAGCAGTTACGACACCGGGACAGGTGACTATGGCTACACCTTC.

The V gene is TRBV10-3, the J gene TRBJ2-1; 8 positions match TRBD2. Germline V gene data show CDR1 as ENHRY and CDR2 as SYGVKD. The CDR3 consists of 19 residues. V trimming: 0 bases; J trimming: 0 bases; junction bases outside the gene matches: 10. The CDR3 region is CAISESLETSVSSYNEQFF. The CDR3 coding sequence is TGTGCCATCAGTGAGTCATTGGAGACTAGCGTCTCCTCCTACAATGAGCAGTTCTTC.

The genes are TRBV7-9 and TRBJ2-7; D gene ambiguous. This CDR3 contains 14 residues. Germline-derived CDR1 and CDR2 are SEHNR and FQNEAQ (reference sequence). Trimming took 5 bases from V and 2 from J, leaving 13 bases between them. In DNA form, the CDR3 reads TGTGCCAGCAGCCCAGGTGGAGCTCCCTACGAGCAGTACTTC. Translating gives CASSPGGAPYEQYF.